This TCR beta chain was profiled in a study of blood T cell repertoires in COVID-19. Per the authors' pipeline: Amplifying reference gene primers gave estimates of nucleated cell counts. The assay was immunoSEQ multiplex PCR, and TCRdb's table has in-frame clones only and misses some. V and J calls plus clone size are reproduced from that table; the DNA served to infer D and trimming. This table has about 310,000 clones, nearly 90% appearing once. Trimming took 4 bases from V and 5 from J, leaving 23 bases between them. The V gene's germline CDR1 is LGHNT and CDR2 FRNRAP. The length of the CDR3 is 17 residues. Residents of about two dozen US areas, aged roughly 18 to 90 years, made up the participants.

Sequencing was performed on PBMCs or T cells enriched from blood (not recorded which). This sequence was found in a woman aged 25 to 39 who had recovered from COVID-19. The rearrangement uses TRBV12-5 and TRBJ2-5, with TRBD2 as a possible D gene (5 bases). CDR3 sequence: CASGWRTEEVIRETQYF. For the CDR3, the DNA is TGTGCTAGTGGTTGGAGGACGGAGGAGGTTATTCGGGAGACCCAGTACTTC. Full variable domain (missing parts from reference TRBV12-5 and TRBJ2-5): DARVTQTPRHKVTEMGQEVTMRCQPILGHNTVFWYRQTMMQGLELLAYFRNRAPLDDSGMPKDRFSAEMPDATLATLKIQPSEPRDSAVYFCASGWRTEEVIRETQYFGPGTRLLVL.